The present entry profiles one TCR beta chain with its context. Losses at the gene ends were 0 bases for V and 7 bases for J; bases not matched to a gene: 13. Per the germline V gene, CDR1 is SGHDT and CDR2 is YYEEEE. The CDR3 sequence is 18 residues long. The sample is drawn from a study of blood T cell repertoires in COVID-19. Measured with immunoSEQ multiplex PCR; TCRdb has only the in-frame clones, and not every one. The profile shows 150,000 or so clones, about 82% of them singletons. The receptor's source is a man aged 50-59 years with active or convalescent COVID-19. The rearrangement uses TRBV5-6 and TRBJ1-4, with 9 bases identical to TRBD1. The sample taken for sequencing was peripheral blood. DNA of the CDR3: TGTGCCAGCAGCTTGGGAGGGACAGGGAGTTCGTTGGTTGAAAAACTGTTTTTT. Its translation is CASSLGGTGSSLVEKLFF.